This T cell receptor beta chain is from a study of preoperative IRX-2 immunotherapy in early breast cancer. Trimming pared 0 bases from V and 4 bases from J, leaving 12 bases between. The CDR3 is 15 residues long. Germline CDR1 is LNHNV and CDR2 is YYDKDF (reference sequence). This sample's treatment: preoperative locoregional IRX-2 cytokine immunotherapy. Preoperative locoregional IRX-2 cytokine immunotherapy was tested in the phase Ib source study. Clones were sequenced by immunoSEQ multiplex PCR, and TCRdb holds only the in-frame ones, with some missing. The sample yields roughly 26,000 clones, roughly four fifths seen once.

This sequence originates from a human donor with breast cancer. The V call is TRBV15, the J call TRBJ1-1; D might be TRBD1 (6 bases). The input for sequencing was lymph node tissue, taken after IRX-2 immunotherapy. CDR3 DNA: TGTGCCACCAGCAGAGAAGGGACAAGGTTCACTGAAGCTTTCTTT. It translates to CATSREGTRFTEAFF.